Below, one TCR beta chain is given with its context. Resections obtained during corrective heart surgery supplied the thymus tissue. The germline V gene has CDR1 SGHRS and CDR2 YFSETQ. The germline V and J ends were trimmed by 0 bases and 0 bases, with 10 bases remaining between them. The CDR3 is 15 amino acids. This entry comes from a study of human thymus T cells. Profiled with immunoSEQ multiplex PCR; TCRdb holds only in-frame clones, not every one. The table records some 72,000 clones, 96% of them present only once. This chain joins TRBV5-1 and TRBJ2-7, with a tentative D call TRBD2 (5 bases). The specimen sequenced was thymus tissue. The clonotype was recovered from a boy in the first two years of life with a congenital heart defect but otherwise immunologically healthy. DNA for the CDR3: TGCGCCAGCAGCTTGGCAGGACTGAGCTCCTACGAGCAGTACTTC. Protein product: CASSLAGLSSYEQYF.